The 28 T cell receptor beta chains below all came from one sample that was sequenced in a study of cytomegalovirus exposure and HLA in healthy donors. A multiplex PCR was run with 60 Vbeta primers and 13 Jbeta primers. Profiled with immunoSEQ multiplex PCR; TCRdb holds only in-frame clones, not every one. The sample records 150,000 to 200,000 clones, around 77% being singletons. Sequences were obtained from PBMCs. The source of these receptors is a woman between 25 and 40 years old in good health and CMV-seronegative.

The V call is TRBV20-1, the J call TRBJ1-4; D gene ambiguous. This CDR3 region has 11 residues. Trimming cost V 5 bases and J 4 bases, with 5 bases left between them. Germline V lookup: CDR1 DFQATT, CDR2 SNEGSKA (reference sequence). The CDR3 DNA is TGCAGTGCTGCCGGTAATGAAAAACTGTTTTTT. Translated, it gives CSAAGNEKLFF.

The chain joins TRBV19 to TRBJ1-6; D remains unclear. This CDR3 has 18 residues. Trimming took off 5 bases at V and 0 bases at J, with 17 bases between the two ends. Germline V CDR1 and CDR2: LNHDA, SQIVND (reference sequence). The CDR3 spells CASSQMSRIVSYNSPLHF. CDR3 bases: TGTGCCAGTAGTCAAATGTCCAGGATCGTCTCCTATAATTCACCCCTCCACTTT.

This clone was observed a few times. V gene TRBV5-6 combines with J gene TRBJ2-7; no firm D call. This CDR3 is 16 amino acids long. Germline V gives CDR1 SGHDT, CDR2 YYEEEE. V lost 0 bases to trimming and J lost 5 bases, with 18 bases between them. CDR3 coding DNA: TGTGCCAGCAGCTTGGGGAGAATCGGATGGATGAACGAGCAGTACTTC. Translating it yields CASSLGRIGWMNEQYF.

The sample holds a few counts of this clone. The DNA of the CDR3 is TGTGCCAGCAGTGTTCAGGGGAACACTGAAGCTTTCTTT. It yields the protein CASSVQGNTEAFF. The chain carries TRBV2 and TRBJ1-1, with TRBD1 as a possible D gene (5 bases). The V gene's germline CDR1 is SNHLY and CDR2 FYNNEI. CDR3 length: 13 residues. V was trimmed by 4 bases and J by 1 base, leaving 7 bases between them.

V and J are TRBV5-6 and TRBJ2-7; 7 bases align to TRBD1. The CDR3 spans 15 residues. The germline V gene has CDR1 SGHDT and CDR2 YYEEEE. V lost 5 bases to trimming and J lost 0 bases; unmatched junction nucleotides: 8. This chain's CDR3 is CASRGTRDSSYEQYF. CDR3 nucleotide sequence: TGTGCCAGCAGGGGAACGAGGGACAGCTCCTACGAGCAGTACTTC.

The chain has TRBV6-1 and TRBJ2-7; 16 bases agree with TRBD2. Germline CDR1 is MNHNS and CDR2 is SASEGT. With 8 bases clipped from V and 9 bases from J, the junction kept 4 bases outside the gene matches. The CDR3 is 13 amino acids. The CDR3 nucleotides are TGTGCCAGCCAGGGACTAGCGGGAGGGCTGCAGTACTTC. This codes for CASQGLAGGLQYF.

The chain joins TRBV29-1 to TRBJ2-7; D is unresolved. Germline assignment: CDR1 SQVTM and CDR2 ANQGSEA. The CDR3 has 11 amino acids. Trimming pared 4 bases from V and 6 bases from J, leaving 10 bases between. Written as DNA, the CDR3 is TGCAGCGTTGGGGCTGGGCTCGAGCAGTACTTC. Translating gives CSVGAGLEQYF.

The chain employs TRBV5-6 and TRBJ2-7; 8 nucleotides agree with TRBD2. This CDR3 contains 14 residues. Germline assignment: CDR1 SGHDT and CDR2 YYEEEE. After removal of 6 bases from V and 6 bases from J, the junction contained 11 bases not matched to a gene. The CDR3 bases are TGTGCCAGCACCGGGGGGGATTCGGGTCCCGAGCAGTACTTC. This encodes CASTGGDSGPEQYF.

The V gene is TRBV29-1, the J gene TRBJ2-1; the D gene is possibly TRBD2 (5 bases). The CDR3 has 15 amino acids. The V end lost 3 bases, the J end lost 0 bases, and 12 bases lay between the germline ends. The germline V gene encodes CDR1 SQVTM and CDR2 ANQGSEA. CDR3 nucleotide sequence: TGCAGCGTTGAGGGAATGGGGAGCTCCTACAATGAGCAGTTCTTC. It is translated as CSVEGMGSSYNEQFF.

The rearrangement links TRBV6-5 to TRBJ2-1, with 11 bases fitting TRBD2. This CDR3 has 13 amino acids. With 10 bases clipped from V and 5 bases from J, the junction kept 4 bases outside the gene matches. Germline loops: CDR1 MNHEY, CDR2 SVGAGI. CDR3 protein: CATGTSGNNEQFF. The CDR3 DNA reads as TGTGCCACCGGGACTAGCGGTAACAATGAGCAGTTCTTC.

This chain joins TRBV5-1 and TRBJ2-3; 7 bases agree with TRBD2. Germline CDR1 and CDR2: SGHRS and YFSETQ. This CDR3 comprises 17 residues. J was trimmed by 0 bases and V by 1 base; bases with no gene match: 8. The CDR3 DNA sequence: TGCGCCAGCAGCTTGAGTTGGTCTAGCGGTAGCACAGATACGCAGTATTTT. Amino acid sequence: CASSLSWSSGSTDTQYF. Filled out from reference TRBV5-1 and TRBJ2-3, the complete variable domain reads KAGVTQTPRYLIKTRGQQVTLSCSPISGHRSVSWYQQTPGQGLQFLFEYFSETQRNKGNFPGRFSGRQFSNSRSEMNVSTLELGDSALYLCASSLSWSSGSTDTQYFGPGTRLTVL.

This sequence joins TRBV15 and TRBJ2-2; TRBD2 is a possible D gene (5 bases). The CDR3 length is 16 residues. Germline CDR1 LNHNV, CDR2 YYDKDF (reference sequence). Trimming took off 1 base at V and 1 base at J, with 10 bases between the two ends. The CDR3 nucleotides read TGTGCCACCAGCAGAGTACGGGGTCGGAACACCGGGGAGCTGTTTTTT. Translation: CATSRVRGRNTGELFF.

This clone was found a few times. The chain is built from TRBV30 and TRBJ1-2; perhaps TRBD1 as D (6 bases). Germline V gene lookup returns CDR1 GTSNPN and CDR2 SVGIG (reference sequence). The CDR3 runs 17 residues. V was clipped by 0 bases and J by 5 bases, with 22 bases between them. CDR3 sequence: CAWSVLFVWDNRYGYTF. CDR3 DNA: TGTGCCTGGAGTGTACTGTTTGTCTGGGACAACCGATATGGCTACACCTTC.

The chain carries TRBV19 and TRBJ2-3, with D perhaps TRBD1 (5 bases). V gave up 4 bases and J gave up 0 bases, with 14 bases separating them. This CDR3 region has 16 residues. Germline CDR1 and CDR2: LNHDA and SQIVND (reference sequence). This CDR3 reads CASSKPTAASTDTQYF. As DNA, the CDR3 is TGTGCCAGTAGTAAACCGACAGCAGCTAGCACAGATACGCAGTATTTT. The full variable domain, in which reference TRBV19 and TRBJ2-3 provide the parts outside the CDR3, is DGGITQSPKYLFRKEGQNVTLSCEQNLNHDAMYWYRQDPGQGLRLIYYSQIVNDFQKGDIAEGYSVSREKKESFPLTVTSAQKNPTAFYLCASSKPTAASTDTQYFGPGTRLTVL.

This chain joins TRBV7-9 and TRBJ1-2; unclear D gene. The V end was cut by 3 bases, the J end by 3 bases, with 8 bases between. CDR1 is SEHNR, CDR2 FQNEAQ, per germline (reference sequence). This CDR3 has 13 amino acids. The CDR3 coding sequence is TGTGCCAGCAGCTTTCGGGTGGACTATGGCTACACCTTC. This sequence encodes CASSFRVDYGYTF. Together with reference TRBV7-9 and TRBJ1-2, the CDR3 gives the full variable domain: DTGVSQNPRHKITKRGQNVTFRCDPISEHNRLYWYRQTLGQGPEFLTYFQNEAQLEKSRLLSDRFSAERPKGSFSTLEIQRTEQGDSAMYLCASSFRVDYGYTFGSGTRLTVV.

As for this clone: A junction boundary mismatches the germline segment, possibly from a read error. The V and J genes are TRBV7-7 and TRBJ2-7, with D possibly being TRBD1 or TRBD2 (5 bases each). Germline V gene lookup returns CDR1 SSHAT and CDR2 FNYEAQ (reference sequence). This CDR3 spans 15 amino acids. The CDR3 DNA sequence: TGTGCTAGCAGCTTAGGAGGTGGGCAGGGCTACGAGCAGTACTTC. Its translation: CASSLGGGQGYEQYF. Supplemented by reference TRBV7-7 and TRBJ2-7, the full variable domain reads GAGVSQSPRYKVTKRGQDVTLRCDPISSHATLYWYQQALGQGPEFLTYFNYEAQPDKSGLPSDRFSAERPEGSISTLTIQRTEQRDSAMYRCASSLGGGQGYEQYFGPGTRLTVT.

The sample holds a few counts of this clone. The V and J genes are TRBV5-1 and TRBJ2-5; weak D call: TRBD1 (6 bases). V gave up 0 bases and J gave up 7 bases, with 13 bases separating them. This CDR3 has 14 amino acids. Germline-derived CDR1 and CDR2 are SGHRS and YFSETQ. The CDR3 is CASSLDGTRGTQYF. CDR3 sequence (DNA): TGCGCCAGCAGCTTGGACGGGACACGAGGGACCCAGTACTTC.

In this sample, this clone turned up once. The chain combines TRBV10-3 with TRBJ2-7, with 12 bases lining up with TRBD2. CDR3 length: 15 residues. J was trimmed by 5 bases and V by 6 bases; bases with no gene match: 8. Germline CDR1 ENHRY, CDR2 SYGVKD. The CDR3 sequence is CAISRTSGELHEQYF. In DNA, the CDR3 is TGTGCCATCAGCCGGACTAGCGGGGAGCTCCACGAGCAGTACTTC.

This chain uses TRBV10-2 with TRBJ1-4, with TRBD1 as a possible D gene (6 bases). Trimming stripped 5 bases from V and 8 bases from J, with 18 bases between. CDR1 WSHSY and CDR2 SAAADI come from the germline V gene. CDR3 length: 15 residues. This CDR3 reads CASSRYSGRGEKLFF. CDR3 in DNA: TGCGCCAGCAGTCGCTATTCAGGGAGGGGGGAAAAACTGTTTTTT.

This sequence joins TRBV18 and TRBJ1-2, with a tentative D call TRBD1 (6 bases). This CDR3 has 14 residues. The V gene lost 9 bases and the J gene lost 4 bases, with 18 bases spanning the gap. Germline V CDR1 and CDR2: KGHSH, LQKENI. This CDR3 is CASEGDIHTYGYTF. CDR3 nucleotides: TGTGCCAGTGAGGGGGACATTCATACCTATGGCTACACCTTC.

The genes are TRBV19 and TRBJ2-1; 8 bases agree with TRBD2. V lost 0 bases to trimming and J lost 6 bases; unmatched junction nucleotides: 4. The length of the CDR3 is 15 residues. In germline, CDR1 is LNHDA, CDR2 SQIVND (reference sequence). CDR3 nucleotides: TGTGCCAGTAGTATAGACCAAGCGGGAGCCAATGAGCAGTTCTTC. Protein product: CASSIDQAGANEQFF.

The rearrangement joins TRBV5-1 to TRBJ2-7; D call uncertain. V lost 0 bases and J 5 bases, leaving 18 bases between the germline ends. The CDR3 runs to 16 residues. Germline V gene data show CDR1 as SGHRS and CDR2 as YFSETQ. In nucleotides, the CDR3 is TGCGCCAGCAGCTTGGCCGGCAGGCTACTTCCCCACGAGCAGTACTTC. It specifies CASSLAGRLLPHEQYF.

This rearrangement joins TRBV19 to TRBJ2-1, with 11 bases lining up with TRBD2. V was clipped by 7 bases and J by 9 bases; unmatched bases: 8. The CDR3 spans 14 residues. Germline V gene sequence: CDR1 LNHDA, CDR2 SQIVND (reference sequence). The CDR3 coding sequence is TGTGCCAGTACCCCACTAGCGGGGGTTGGTGAGCAGTTCTTC. This translates into CASTPLAGVGEQFF.

The chain couples TRBV6-6 to TRBJ1-1; D perhaps matches TRBD1 (5 bases). Germline loops: CDR1 MNHNY, CDR2 SVGAGI (reference sequence). CDR3 length equals 12 residues. The germline V and J ends were trimmed by 6 bases and 3 bases, with 8 bases remaining between them. CDR3 protein: CASSWGDTEAFF. CDR3 DNA: TGTGCCAGCAGCTGGGGGGACACTGAAGCTTTCTTT.

This sequence joins TRBV5-1 and TRBJ2-7; TRBD1 aligns across 9 bases. This CDR3 comprises 14 residues. Unmatched junction bases numbered 4, after V lost 4 bases and J lost 2 bases. Germline V CDR1 and CDR2: SGHRS, YFSETQ. CDR3: CASSGQGSAYEQYF. The CDR3 DNA reads as TGCGCCAGCAGCGGACAGGGGAGTGCCTACGAGCAGTACTTC.

The V and J genes are TRBV10-3 and TRBJ1-1; D possibly corresponds to TRBD1 (6 bases). V lost 0 bases and J lost 0, with 17 bases in between. Germline CDR1 and CDR2: ENHRY and SYGVKD. This CDR3 has 18 amino acids. CDR3 in DNA: TGTGCCATCAGTGAGTCGCGGCAGGGGAGGGGTCTGAACACTGAAGCTTTCTTT. Amino acids: CAISESRQGRGLNTEAFF.

The chain has TRBV30 and TRBJ1-6; no reliable D call. This CDR3 comprises 13 residues. V was shortened by 4 bases and J by 8 bases, with 12 bases between the two germline ends. The germline CDR1 and CDR2 sequences are GTSNPN and SVGIG (reference sequence). CDR3 amino acids: CAWTEVRDSPLHF. CDR3 nucleotides: TGTGCCTGGACGGAGGTTAGGGATTCACCCCTCCACTTT.

Comment on this clone: Other DNA sequences from this sample encode an identical CDR3 as well. V is TRBV30 and J is TRBJ2-1; D remains ambiguous. The germline V gene has CDR1 GTSNPN and CDR2 SVGIG (reference sequence). Trimming took off 0 bases at V and 10 bases at J, with 10 bases between the two ends. The length of the CDR3 is 12 residues. Written as DNA, the CDR3 is TGTGCCTGGAGTGTACTCGATACCGAGCAGTTCTTC. This translates into CAWSVLDTEQFF.